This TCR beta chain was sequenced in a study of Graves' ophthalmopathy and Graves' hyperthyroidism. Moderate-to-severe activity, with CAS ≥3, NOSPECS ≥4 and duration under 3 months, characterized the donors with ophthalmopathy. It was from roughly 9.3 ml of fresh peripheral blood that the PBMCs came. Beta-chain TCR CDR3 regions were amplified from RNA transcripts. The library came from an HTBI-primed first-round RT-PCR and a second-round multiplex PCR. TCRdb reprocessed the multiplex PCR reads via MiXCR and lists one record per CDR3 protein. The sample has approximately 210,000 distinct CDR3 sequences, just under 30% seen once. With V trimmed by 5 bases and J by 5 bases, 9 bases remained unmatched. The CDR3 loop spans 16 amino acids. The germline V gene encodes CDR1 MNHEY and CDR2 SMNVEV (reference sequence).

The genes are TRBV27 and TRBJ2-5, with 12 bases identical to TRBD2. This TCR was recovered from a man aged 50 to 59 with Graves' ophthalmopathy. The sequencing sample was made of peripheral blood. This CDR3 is CASSAATSGRGETQYF. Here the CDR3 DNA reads TGTGCCAGCAGTGCCGCGACTAGCGGGAGAGGGGAGACCCAGTACTTC.